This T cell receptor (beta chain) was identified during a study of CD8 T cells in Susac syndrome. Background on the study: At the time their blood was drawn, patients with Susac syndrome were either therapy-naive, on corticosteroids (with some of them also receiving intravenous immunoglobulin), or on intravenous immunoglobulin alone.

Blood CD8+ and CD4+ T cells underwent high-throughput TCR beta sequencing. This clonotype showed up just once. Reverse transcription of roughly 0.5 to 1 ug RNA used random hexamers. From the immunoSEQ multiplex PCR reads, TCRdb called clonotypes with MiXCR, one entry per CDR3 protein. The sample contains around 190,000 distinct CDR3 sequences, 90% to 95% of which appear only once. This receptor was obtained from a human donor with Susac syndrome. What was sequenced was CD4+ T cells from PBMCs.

For the CDR3, the DNA is TGTGCCTGGAGGAACAGGGTCTGCACAGATACGCAGTATTTT. This gives the protein CAWRNRVCTDTQYF. The rearrangement uses TRBV30 and TRBJ2-3, with TRBD1 as a possible D gene (6 bases). V gave up 3 bases and J gave up 1 base, with 11 bases separating them. The CDR3 spans 14 residues. Germline CDR1 is GTSNPN and CDR2 is SVGIG (reference sequence). Complete variable domain (other parts from reference TRBV30 and TRBJ2-3): SQTIHQWPATLVQPVGSPLSLECTVEGTSNPNLYWYRQAAGRGLQLLFYSVGIGQISSEVPQNLSASRPQDRQFILSSKKLLLSDSGFYLCAWRNRVCTDTQYFGPGTRLTVL.